What follows are 5 T cell receptor beta chains derived from one specimen sequenced in a study of Ad26.COV2.S vaccination and SARS-CoV-2 variants. Treatment reported: roughly 19 received Ad26.COV2.S at low or high dose, single or two shots; about 5 received placebo; per-sample allocation not given. The study sampled participants on day 63 after the first vaccine or placebo injection. Clones were read by immunoSEQ multiplex PCR, and TCRdb kept only the in-frame ones, dropping some. The data contain 350,000 to 500,000 clones, roughly 87% of them singletons. The material was peripheral blood, obtained in a trial of Ad26.COV2.S vaccine versus placebo. Every receptor here comes from a person aged 18-65 years who received the Ad26.COV2.S COVID-19 vaccine or a placebo.

The chain combines TRBV6-5 with TRBJ2-5, with a weak D call TRBD2 (6 bases). Between the trimmed V and J ends, which lost 6 bases and 13 bases, there was a span of 15 bases. The CDR3 length is 11 residues. CDR1 MNHEY and CDR2 SVGAGI come from the germline V gene. CDR3 bases: TGTGCCAGCAGGGGGGGTGGCTCGCGGTACTTC. Protein product: CASRGGGSRYF.

The rearrangement joins TRBV3-1 (or the pseudogene TRBV3-2) to TRBJ2-5; D call uncertain. The germline V gene encodes CDR1 LGHDT and CDR2 YNNKEL (reference sequence). With 4 bases removed from V and 2 bases from J, the gap between germline ends came to 23 bases. This CDR3 is built from 18 residues. CDR3 sequence reads: CASSPQMTRLWGQETQYF. CDR3 bases: TGTGCCAGCAGCCCGCAGATGACGAGGCTTTGGGGACAAGAGACCCAGTACTTC.

This clone is a singleton in its sample. The chain carries TRBV10-3 and TRBJ2-1; D perhaps matches TRBD2 (5 bases). Germline CDR1 is ENHRY and CDR2 is SYGVKD. The CDR3 covers 15 residues. Trimming took 2 bases from V and 4 from J, leaving 12 bases between them. The CDR3 spells CAISEGLDSYNEQFF. The CDR3 coding sequence is TGTGCCATCAGTGAGGGGCTGGACTCATACAATGAGCAGTTCTTC.

This chain connects TRBV7-9 to TRBJ2-3; perhaps TRBD2 as D (6 bases). This CDR3 is 15 amino acids long. Trimming removed 5 bases from V and 2 bases from J, with 14 bases in between. The germline V gene has CDR1 SEHNR and CDR2 FQNEAQ (reference sequence). The CDR3 spells CASSLLSGPTDTQYF. In nucleotides, the CDR3 is TGTGCCAGCAGCCTACTAAGCGGGCCCACAGATACGCAGTATTTT. The entire variable domain, with the rest obtained from reference TRBV7-9 and TRBJ2-3, is as follows: DTGVSQNPRHKITKRGQNVTFRCDPISEHNRLYWYRQTLGQGPEFLTYFQNEAQLEKSRLLSDRFSAERPKGSFSTLEIQRTEQGDSAMYLCASSLLSGPTDTQYFGPGTRLTVL.

This chain links TRBV28 with TRBJ1-1; D may be TRBD1 (6 bases). This CDR3 has 13 residues. Germline V CDR1 and CDR2: MDHEN, SYDVKM. Trimming took 6 bases from V and 7 from J, leaving 15 bases between them. The CDR3 loop is CASRLDRYNEAFF. CDR3 coding DNA: TGTGCCAGCAGGTTAGACAGGTACAATGAAGCTTTCTTT.